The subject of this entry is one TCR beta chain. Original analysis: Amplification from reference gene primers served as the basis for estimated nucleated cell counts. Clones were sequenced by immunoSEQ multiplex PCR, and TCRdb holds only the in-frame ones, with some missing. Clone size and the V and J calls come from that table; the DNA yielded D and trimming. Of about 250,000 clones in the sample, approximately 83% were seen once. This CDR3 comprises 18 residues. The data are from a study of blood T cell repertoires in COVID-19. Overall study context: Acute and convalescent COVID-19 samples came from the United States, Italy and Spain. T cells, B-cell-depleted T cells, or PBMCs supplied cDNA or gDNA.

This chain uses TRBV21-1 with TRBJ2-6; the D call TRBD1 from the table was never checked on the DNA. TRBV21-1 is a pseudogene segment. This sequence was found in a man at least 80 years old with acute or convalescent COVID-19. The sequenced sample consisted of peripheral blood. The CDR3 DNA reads TGTGCCAGCAGCCTCCACCGGGACAGGGGGCCTGGGGCCAACGTCCTGACTTTC. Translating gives CASSLHRDRGPGANVLTF.